This T cell receptor beta chain was identified during a study of cytomegalovirus exposure and HLA in healthy donors. Overall study findings and caveats: The investigators catalogued some 150 TCR beta chains as cytomegalovirus-associated. Highly shared sequence variants in one cluster were likely a sequencing artifact.

The V end lost 3 bases, the J end lost 6 bases, and 15 bases lay between the germline ends. Germline CDR1 is KGHSH and CDR2 is LQKENI. The CDR3 sequence is 15 residues long. The PCR contained 60 Vbeta and 13 Jbeta primers. Produced via immunoSEQ multiplex PCR; TCRdb's table is partial and in-frame only. The sample has about 180,000 clones; roughly four fifths are singletons. About this clone: As yet, its antigen is unknown.

The rearrangement uses TRBV18 and TRBJ1-5, with D possibly being TRBD1 (6 bases). The sequenced sample consisted of PBMCs. This TCR was sampled from a man between 18 and 35 years old in good health and CMV-seronegative. The CDR3 reads CASSPGRGASQPQHF. The CDR3 nucleotides read TGTGCCAGCTCACCCGGGCGGGGGGCCAGTCAGCCCCAGCATTTT.